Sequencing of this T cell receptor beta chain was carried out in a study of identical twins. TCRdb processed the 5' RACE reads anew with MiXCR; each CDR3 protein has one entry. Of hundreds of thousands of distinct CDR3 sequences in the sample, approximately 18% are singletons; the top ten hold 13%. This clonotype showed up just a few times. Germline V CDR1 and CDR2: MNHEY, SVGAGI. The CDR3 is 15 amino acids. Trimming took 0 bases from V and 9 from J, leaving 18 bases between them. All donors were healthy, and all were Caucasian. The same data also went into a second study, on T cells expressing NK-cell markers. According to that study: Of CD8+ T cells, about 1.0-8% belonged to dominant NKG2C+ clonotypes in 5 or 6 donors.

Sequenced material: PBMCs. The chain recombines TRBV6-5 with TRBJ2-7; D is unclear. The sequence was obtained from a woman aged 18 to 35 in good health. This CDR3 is CASSYSMQSPARQYF. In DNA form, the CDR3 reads TGTGCCAGCAGTTACTCGATGCAGTCTCCGGCTCGGCAGTACTTC.